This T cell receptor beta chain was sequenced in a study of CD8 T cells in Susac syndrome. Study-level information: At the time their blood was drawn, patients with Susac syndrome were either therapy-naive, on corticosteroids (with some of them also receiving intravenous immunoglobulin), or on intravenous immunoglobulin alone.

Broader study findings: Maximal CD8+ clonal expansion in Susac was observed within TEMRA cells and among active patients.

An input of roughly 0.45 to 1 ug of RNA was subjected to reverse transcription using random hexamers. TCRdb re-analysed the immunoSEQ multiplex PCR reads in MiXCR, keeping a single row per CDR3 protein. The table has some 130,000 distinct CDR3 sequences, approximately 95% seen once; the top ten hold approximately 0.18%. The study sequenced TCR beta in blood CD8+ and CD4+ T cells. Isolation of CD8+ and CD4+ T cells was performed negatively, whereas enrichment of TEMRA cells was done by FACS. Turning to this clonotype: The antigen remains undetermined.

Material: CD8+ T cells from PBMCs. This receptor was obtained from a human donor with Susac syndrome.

CDR3 coding DNA: TGTGCCAGCAGCTTAGGGCGGCGGGTCGCAGATACGCAGTATTTT. Amino acid sequence: CASSLGRRVADTQYF. The rearrangement uses TRBV7-8 and TRBJ2-3; possibly TRBD2 for D (5 bases). Deletions cut 1 base from V and 4 bases from J, with 12 bases between. The CDR3 length is 15 residues. Germline V gene sequence: CDR1 SGHVS, CDR2 FQNEAQ.